This TCR beta chain was identified during a study of cytomegalovirus exposure and HLA in healthy donors. Study-wide findings and caveats: Diagnosis of cytomegalovirus status made by the classifier reportedly showed high specificity and sensitivity. Further analysis was carried out later, and it showed several of the most significant clusters appearing linked to common viral pathogens.

This clone was picked up a small number of times. The antigen is unknown. Amplification used 60 Vbeta primers and 13 Jbeta primers. Assay used: immunoSEQ multiplex PCR; TCRdb lists only in-frame clones, some missing. This table has around 160,000 clones, 65% to 85% appearing once. Germline CDR1 MGHRA, CDR2 YSYEKL. This CDR3 region has 14 residues. The junction had 9 bases not matched to a gene; V was cut back by 4 bases and J by 9 bases. This clonotype was obtained from a woman aged 40-49 years in good health and CMV-seropositive. The specimen was PBMCs. The chain combines TRBV4-1 with TRBJ2-1; TRBD1 agrees at 7 bases. The CDR3 bases are TGCGCCAGCAGCCCCGAGAGGGGGCGTAGTGAGCAGTTCTTC. It translates to CASSPERGRSEQFF.